Listed below are T cell receptor beta chains from one sample, sequenced in a study of cytomegalovirus exposure and HLA in healthy donors. Sequenced by immunoSEQ multiplex PCR; TCRdb stores in-frame clones only, minus some. The data hold 130,000 to 150,000 clones, with about four fifths observed a single time. The sequenced material came from PBMCs. The receptors were gathered from a man aged 35 to 55 in good health and CMV-seronegative. Both conserved end residues are part of each CDR3. The order of the fields is J gene, D gene, V gene, clone size, CDR3 protein, CDR3 DNA. The D gene is left open where the match is weak. The size of a clone is reported for some rows only, either as once, few or many, or as a class for expanded clones.

>TRBJ1-4|TRBD1|TRBV19|.
CASSQTGGREKLFF
TGTGCCAGTAGCCAGACAGGGGGTCGTGAAAAACTGTTTTTT
>TRBJ1-5|TRBD1|TRBV30|.
CAWSSGGAGQPQHF
TGTGCCTGGAGTTCAGGGGGCGCGGGTCAGCCCCAGCATTTT
>TRBJ2-1|.|TRBV30|.
CAWSVGVNSYNEQFF
TGTGCCTGGAGTGTAGGGGTTAACTCCTACAATGAGCAGTTCTTC
>TRBJ1-5|TRBD1|TRBV2|.
CASSRQGGAGNQPQHF
TGTGCCAGCAGCCGACAGGGGGGAGCGGGGAATCAGCCCCAGCATTTT
>TRBJ2-6|.|TRBV30|.
CAWSVRMMDSRAGANVLTF
TGTGCCTGGAGTGTAAGGATGATGGACAGTCGGGCTGGGGCCAACGTCCTGACTTTC
>TRBJ2-2|TRBD2|TRBV18|.
CASSPRGGRSGELFF
TGTGCCAGCTCCCCCCGGGGGGGCCGTTCCGGGGAGCTGTTTTTT
>TRBJ2-3|TRBD2|TRBV2|.
CASSALAGGGADTQYF
TGTGCCAGCAGTGCCTTAGCGGGGGGGGGAGCAGATACGCAGTATTTT
>TRBJ2-3|TRBD2|TRBV6-5|.
CATSGGGADTQYF
TGTGCCACGTCGGGAGGCGGGGCAGATACGCAGTATTTT
>TRBJ2-5|TRBD2|TRBV2|.
CASSTGTSGRETQYF
TGTGCCAGCAGCACCGGGACTAGCGGCCGCGAGACCCAGTACTTC
>TRBJ2-5|.|TRBV18|.
CASSPVAGGETQYF
TGTGCCAGCTCACCCGTCGCGGGCGGAGAGACCCAGTACTTC
>TRBJ1-5|.|TRBV5-4|.
CASSVQGRPQHF
TGTGCCAGCAGCGTACAGGGTCGGCCCCAGCATTTT
>TRBJ1-2|TRBD1|TRBV19|.
CASKNDRGNNYGYTF
TGTGCCAGTAAAAACGACAGGGGGAATAACTATGGCTACACCTTC
>TRBJ2-5|.|TRBV29-1|.
CSVVWRNTGVKETQYF
TGCAGCGTTGTTTGGAGGAACACCGGGGTCAAAGAGACCCAGTACTTC
>TRBJ2-7|.|TRBV7-9|few
CASSLGQIYEQYF
TGTGCCAGCAGCTTAGGGCAGATCTACGAGCAGTACTTC
>TRBJ2-7|TRBD2|TRBV5-6|.
CASSTGGGQTIKQYF
TGTGCCAGCAGCACAGGCGGGGGGCAGACTATCAAGCAGTACTTC
>TRBJ2-7|.|TRBV18|.
CASSPHLGGEQYF
TGTGCCAGCTCACCACACCTAGGGGGTGAGCAGTACTTC
>TRBJ1-1|.|TRBV6-6|.
CATMTGGHMNTEAFF
TGTGCCACCATGACGGGTGGCCACATGAACACTGAAGCTTTCTTT
>TRBJ2-7|TRBD1|TRBV2|.
CASITSDRGFDYEQYF
TGTGCCAGCATCACCTCGGACAGGGGATTCGATTACGAGCAGTACTTC
>TRBJ2-2|TRBD2|TRBV7-7|few
CASSLGEGLNTGELFF
TGTGCCAGCAGCTTAGGGGAGGGTCTGAACACCGGGGAGCTGTTTTTT
>TRBJ1-5|TRBD1|TRBV2|few
CASSGGQVDQPQHF
TGTGCCAGCAGCGGGGGACAGGTAGACCAGCCCCAGCATTTT
>TRBJ1-1|.|TRBV19|few
CASSIPQGNTEAFF
TGTGCCAGTAGTATCCCACAGGGGAACACTGAAGCTTTCTTT
>TRBJ1-5|.|TRBV4-2|.
CASSQDKGYSNQPQHF
TGTGCCAGCAGCCAAGATAAGGGGTATAGCAATCAGCCCCAGCATTTT
>TRBJ2-5|TRBD2|TRBV5-4|.
CASSLSGGGRETQYF
TGTGCCAGCAGCTTGAGCGGGGGAGGAAGAGAGACCCAGTACTTC
>TRBJ1-2|TRBD1|TRBV9|.
CASSVAPGQGNGYTF
TGTGCCAGCAGCGTAGCCCCGGGACAGGGGAATGGCTACACCTTC
>TRBJ1-5|.|TRBV6-1|few
CASRRQAINQPQHF
TGTGCCAGCAGGCGACAGGCGATCAATCAGCCCCAGCATTTT
>TRBJ1-3|TRBD1|TRBV6-5|.
CASRRQGESGNTIYF
TGTGCCAGCAGGAGACAGGGGGAATCTGGAAACACCATATATTTT
>TRBJ1-1|.|TRBV20-1|.
CSAEDSTEAFF
TGCAGTGCTGAGGACTCAACTGAAGCTTTCTTT
>TRBJ1-3|TRBD1|TRBV6-5|.
CASSYHDRGRGNTIYF
TGTGCCAGCAGTTACCACGACAGGGGGAGAGGAAACACCATATATTTT
>TRBJ2-3|TRBD2|TRBV7-3|.
CASSLTSGGGIDTQYF
TGTGCCAGCAGCTTAACGTCGGGGGGAGGAATAGATACGCAGTATTTT
>TRBJ1-5|TRBD1|TRBV6-1|few
CASRLQGARNQPQHF
TGTGCCAGCAGACTACAGGGGGCACGCAATCAGCCCCAGCATTTT
>TRBJ1-2|.|TRBV6-1|.
CASGVRAGRGYGYTF
TGTGCCAGCGGGGTCAGGGCGGGGCGCGGCTATGGCTACACCTTC